This paragraph reports one T cell receptor (beta chain). The antigen remains undetermined. This specimen belongs to a study of T cell responses to AZD1222 COVID-19 vaccine. Study outcomes and limitations: CD4 TCRs associated with vaccination spanned spike, dominating at 160-218 and 743-854.

Method: immunoSEQ multiplex PCR; TCRdb's copy keeps in-frame clones and lacks some. In the table there are 100,000 or so clones, less than 95% of which are singletons. Germline V gives CDR1 SGHRS, CDR2 YFSETQ. V dropped 3 bases and J dropped 6 bases, with 15 bases sitting between them. CDR3 size: 14 residues. The sample consisted of peripheral blood, taken on day 0 of AZD1222 vaccination. This chain uses TRBV5-1 with TRBJ1-1, with D possibly being TRBD1 (5 bases). The TCR comes from an adult in good health. The CDR3: CASSYWTSAPEAFF. In DNA, the CDR3 is TGCGCCAGCAGCTACTGGACATCTGCTCCTGAAGCTTTCTTT.